This TCR beta chain came from a study of T cell responses to AZD1222 COVID-19 vaccine. Profiled with immunoSEQ multiplex PCR; TCRdb holds only in-frame clones, not every one. The profile covers more than 150,000 clones, with 80% to 90% appearing a single time and 8% to 10% taken by the ten largest. Turning to this clone: Its antigen is still unknown.

Whole-study results and caveats: A mostly white British donor set with more females was recruited, and clonal diversity was possibly underestimated.

CDR1 and CDR2 (germline): LNHDA, SQIVND (reference sequence). V dropped 3 bases and J dropped 4; count of bases not matched to a gene: 11. The CDR3 spans 16 residues. This sequence was found in an adult who received the AZD1222 COVID-19 vaccine. V is TRBV19 and J is TRBJ1-2; 7 bases are a match to TRBD1. The source was peripheral blood, collected 28 days after the second AZD1222 dose. CDR3 sequence reads: CASSIGSVGDSYGYTF. CDR3 DNA sequence: TGTGCCAGTAGTATTGGATCTGTAGGGGACAGCTATGGCTACACCTTC.